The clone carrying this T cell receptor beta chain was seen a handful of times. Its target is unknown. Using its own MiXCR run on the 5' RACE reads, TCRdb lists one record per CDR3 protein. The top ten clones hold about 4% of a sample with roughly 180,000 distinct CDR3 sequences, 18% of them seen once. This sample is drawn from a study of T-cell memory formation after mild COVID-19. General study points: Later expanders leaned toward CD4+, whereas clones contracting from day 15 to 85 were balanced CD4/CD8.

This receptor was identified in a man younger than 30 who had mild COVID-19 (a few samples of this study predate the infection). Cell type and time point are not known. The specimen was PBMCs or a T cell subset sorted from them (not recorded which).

The CDR3 region is CASSYNWGSREKLFF. The CDR3, as DNA: TGTGCCAGCAGTTACAACTGGGGGTCGAGGGAAAAACTGTTTTTT. V gene TRBV6-5 combines with J gene TRBJ1-4; D is perhaps TRBD1 (5 bases). CDR1 is MNHEY and CDR2 is SVGAGI in the germline V gene. The CDR3 consists of 15 residues. Trimming removed 2 bases at V and 8 bases at J, with 15 bases between.